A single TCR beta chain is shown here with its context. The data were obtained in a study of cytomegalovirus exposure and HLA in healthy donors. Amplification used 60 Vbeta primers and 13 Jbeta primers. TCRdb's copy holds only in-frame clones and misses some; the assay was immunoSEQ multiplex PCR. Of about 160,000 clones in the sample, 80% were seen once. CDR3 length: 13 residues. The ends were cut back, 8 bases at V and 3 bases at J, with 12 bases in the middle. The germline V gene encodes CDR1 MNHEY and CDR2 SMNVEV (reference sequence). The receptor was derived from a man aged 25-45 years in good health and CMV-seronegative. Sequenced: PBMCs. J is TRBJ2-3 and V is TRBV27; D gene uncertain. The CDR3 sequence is CASFSGITDTQYF. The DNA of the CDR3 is TGTGCCAGCTTCTCAGGTATTACAGATACGCAGTATTTT.